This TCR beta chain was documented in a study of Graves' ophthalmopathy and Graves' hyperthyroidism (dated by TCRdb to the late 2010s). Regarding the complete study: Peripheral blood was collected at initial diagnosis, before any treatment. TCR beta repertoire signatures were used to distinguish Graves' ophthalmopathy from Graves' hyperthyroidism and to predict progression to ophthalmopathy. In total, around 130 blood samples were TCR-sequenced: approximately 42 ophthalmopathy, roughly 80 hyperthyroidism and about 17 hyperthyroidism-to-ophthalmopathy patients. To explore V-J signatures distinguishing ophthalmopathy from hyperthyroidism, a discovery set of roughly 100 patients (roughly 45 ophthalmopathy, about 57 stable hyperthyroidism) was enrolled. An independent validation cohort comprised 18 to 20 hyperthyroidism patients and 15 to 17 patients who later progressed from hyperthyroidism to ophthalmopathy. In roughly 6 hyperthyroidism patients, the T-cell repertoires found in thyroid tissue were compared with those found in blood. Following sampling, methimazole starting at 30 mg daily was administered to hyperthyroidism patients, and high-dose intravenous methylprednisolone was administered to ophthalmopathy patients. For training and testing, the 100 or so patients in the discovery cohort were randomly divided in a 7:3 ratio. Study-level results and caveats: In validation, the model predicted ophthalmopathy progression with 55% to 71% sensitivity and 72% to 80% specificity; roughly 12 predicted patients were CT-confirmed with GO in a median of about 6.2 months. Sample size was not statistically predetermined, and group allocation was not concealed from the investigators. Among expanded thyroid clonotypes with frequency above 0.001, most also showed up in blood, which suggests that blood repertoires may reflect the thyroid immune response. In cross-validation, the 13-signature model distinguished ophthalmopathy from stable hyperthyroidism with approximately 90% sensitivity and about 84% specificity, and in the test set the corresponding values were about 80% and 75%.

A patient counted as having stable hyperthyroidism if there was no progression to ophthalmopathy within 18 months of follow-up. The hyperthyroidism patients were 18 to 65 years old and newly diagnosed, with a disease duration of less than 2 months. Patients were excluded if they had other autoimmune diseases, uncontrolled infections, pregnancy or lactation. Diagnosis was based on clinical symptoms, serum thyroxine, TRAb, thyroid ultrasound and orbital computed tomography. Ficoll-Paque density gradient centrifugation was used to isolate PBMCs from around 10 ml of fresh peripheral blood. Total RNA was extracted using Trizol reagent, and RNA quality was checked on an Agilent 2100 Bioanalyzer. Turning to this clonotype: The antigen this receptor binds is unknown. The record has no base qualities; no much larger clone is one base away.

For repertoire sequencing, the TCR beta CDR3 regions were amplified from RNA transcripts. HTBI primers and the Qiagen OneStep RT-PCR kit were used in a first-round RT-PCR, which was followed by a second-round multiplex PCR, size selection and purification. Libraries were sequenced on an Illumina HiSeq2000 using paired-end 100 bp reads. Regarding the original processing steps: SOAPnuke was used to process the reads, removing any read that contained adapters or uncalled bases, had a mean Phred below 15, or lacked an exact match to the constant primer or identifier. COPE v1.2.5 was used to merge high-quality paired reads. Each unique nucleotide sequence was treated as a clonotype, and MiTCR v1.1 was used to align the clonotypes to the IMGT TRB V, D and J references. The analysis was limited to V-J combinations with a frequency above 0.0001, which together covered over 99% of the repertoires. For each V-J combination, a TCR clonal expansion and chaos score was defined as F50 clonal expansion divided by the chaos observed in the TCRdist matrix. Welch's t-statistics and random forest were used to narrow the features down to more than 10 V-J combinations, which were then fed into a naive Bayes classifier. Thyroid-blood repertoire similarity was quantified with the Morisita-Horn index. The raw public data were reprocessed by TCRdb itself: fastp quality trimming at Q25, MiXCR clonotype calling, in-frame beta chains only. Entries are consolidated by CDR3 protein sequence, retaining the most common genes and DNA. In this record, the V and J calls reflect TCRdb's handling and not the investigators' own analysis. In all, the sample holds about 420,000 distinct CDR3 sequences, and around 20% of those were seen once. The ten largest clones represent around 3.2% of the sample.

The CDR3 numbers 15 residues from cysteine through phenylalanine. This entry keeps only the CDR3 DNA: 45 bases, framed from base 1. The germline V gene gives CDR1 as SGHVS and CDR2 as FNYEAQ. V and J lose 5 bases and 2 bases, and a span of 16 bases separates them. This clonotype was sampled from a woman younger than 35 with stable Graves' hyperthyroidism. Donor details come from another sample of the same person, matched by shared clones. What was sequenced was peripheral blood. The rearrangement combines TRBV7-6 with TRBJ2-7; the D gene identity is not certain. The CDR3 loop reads CASSIVDVYTYEQYF. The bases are TGTGCCAGCAGCATTGTCGACGTTTATACCTACGAGCAGTACTTC.